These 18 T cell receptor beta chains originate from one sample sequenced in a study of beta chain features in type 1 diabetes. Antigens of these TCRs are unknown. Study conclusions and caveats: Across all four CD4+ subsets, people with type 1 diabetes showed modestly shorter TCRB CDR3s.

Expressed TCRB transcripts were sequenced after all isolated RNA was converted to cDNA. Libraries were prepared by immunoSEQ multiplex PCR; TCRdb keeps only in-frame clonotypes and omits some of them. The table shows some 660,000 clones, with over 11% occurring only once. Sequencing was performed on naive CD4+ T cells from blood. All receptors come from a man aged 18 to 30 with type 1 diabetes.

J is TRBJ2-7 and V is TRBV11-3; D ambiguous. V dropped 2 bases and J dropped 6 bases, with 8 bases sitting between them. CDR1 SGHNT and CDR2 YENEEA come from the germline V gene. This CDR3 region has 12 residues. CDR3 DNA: TGTGCCAGCAGCTTATCTTTGGGCGAGCAGTACTTC. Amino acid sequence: CASSLSLGEQYF.

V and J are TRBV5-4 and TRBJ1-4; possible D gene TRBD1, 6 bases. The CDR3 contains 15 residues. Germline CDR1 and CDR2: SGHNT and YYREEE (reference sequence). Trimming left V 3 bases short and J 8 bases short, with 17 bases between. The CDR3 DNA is TGTGCCAGCAGCTGGGGGGCAGGGTTAGGCGAAAAACTGTTTTTT. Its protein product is CASSWGAGLGEKLFF.

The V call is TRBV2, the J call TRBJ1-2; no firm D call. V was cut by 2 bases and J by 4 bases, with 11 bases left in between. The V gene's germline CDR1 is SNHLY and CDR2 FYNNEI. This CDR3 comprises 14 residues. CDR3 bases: TGTGCCAGCAGTGAAAGGGTCGGTACCTATGGCTACACCTTC. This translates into CASSERVGTYGYTF.

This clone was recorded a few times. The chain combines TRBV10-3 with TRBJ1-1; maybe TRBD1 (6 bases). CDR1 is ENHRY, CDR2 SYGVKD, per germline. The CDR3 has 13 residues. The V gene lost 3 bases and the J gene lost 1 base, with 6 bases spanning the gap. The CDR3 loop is CAISDRGNTEAFF. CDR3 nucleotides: TGTGCCATCAGTGACAGGGGGAACACTGAAGCTTTCTTT.

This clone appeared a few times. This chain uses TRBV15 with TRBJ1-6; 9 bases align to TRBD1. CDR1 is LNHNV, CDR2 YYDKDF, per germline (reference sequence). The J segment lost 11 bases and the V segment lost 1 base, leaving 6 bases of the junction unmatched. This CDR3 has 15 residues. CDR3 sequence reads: CATSRVRQGEAPLHF. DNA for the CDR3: TGTGCCACCAGCAGAGTCAGACAGGGGGAAGCACCCCTCCACTTT. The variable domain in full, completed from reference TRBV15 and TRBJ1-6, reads DAMVIQNPRYQVTQFGKPVTLSCSQTLNHNVMYWYQQKSSQAPKLLFHYYDKDFNNEADTPDNFQSRRPNTSFCFLDIRSPGLGDTAMYLCATSRVRQGEAPLHFGNGTRLTVT.

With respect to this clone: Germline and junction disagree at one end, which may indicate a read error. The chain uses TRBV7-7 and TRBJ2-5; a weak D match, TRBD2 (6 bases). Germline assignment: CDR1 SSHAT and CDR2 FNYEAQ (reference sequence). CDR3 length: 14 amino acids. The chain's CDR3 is CASSAGLIQETQYF. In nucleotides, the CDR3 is TGTGCTAGCAGCGCGGGACTTATCCAAGAGACCCAGTACTTC. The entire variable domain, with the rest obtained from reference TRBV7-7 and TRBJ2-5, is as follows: GAGVSQSPRYKVTKRGQDVTLRCDPISSHATLYWYQQALGQGPEFLTYFNYEAQPDKSGLPSDRFSAERPEGSISTLTIQRTEQRDSAMYRCASSAGLIQETQYFGPGTRLLVL.

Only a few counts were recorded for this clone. CDR3 residues: CASSQAGDRIHEQYF. In nucleotides, the CDR3 is TGTGCCAGCAGCCAAGCTGGAGACAGGATCCACGAGCAGTACTTC. V is TRBV4-2 and J is TRBJ2-7, with D possibly being TRBD1 (6 bases). V lost 1 base to trimming and J lost 5 bases, with 15 bases between them. This CDR3 spans 15 amino acids. CDR1 and CDR2 from the germline V gene are LGHNA and YNFKEQ.

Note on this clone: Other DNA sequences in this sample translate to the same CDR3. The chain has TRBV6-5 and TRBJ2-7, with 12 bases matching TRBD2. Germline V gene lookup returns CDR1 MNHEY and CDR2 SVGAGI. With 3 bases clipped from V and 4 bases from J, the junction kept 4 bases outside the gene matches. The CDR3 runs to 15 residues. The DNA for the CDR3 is TGTGCCAGCAGTTATTCTGGACTAGCGGGGTACGAGCAGTACTTC. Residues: CASSYSGLAGYEQYF.

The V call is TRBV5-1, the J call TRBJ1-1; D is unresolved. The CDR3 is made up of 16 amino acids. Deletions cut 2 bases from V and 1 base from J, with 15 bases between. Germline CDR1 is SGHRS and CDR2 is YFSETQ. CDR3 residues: CASSFASFEANTEAFF. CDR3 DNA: TGCGCCAGCAGCTTTGCCTCGTTTGAGGCGAACACTGAAGCTTTCTTT.

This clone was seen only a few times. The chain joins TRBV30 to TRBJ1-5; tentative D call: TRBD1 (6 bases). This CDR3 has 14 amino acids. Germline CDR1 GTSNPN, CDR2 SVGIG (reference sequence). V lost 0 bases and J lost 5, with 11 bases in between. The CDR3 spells CAWSVGGLDQPQHF. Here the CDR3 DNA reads TGTGCCTGGAGTGTTGGGGGGCTGGATCAGCCCCAGCATTTT.

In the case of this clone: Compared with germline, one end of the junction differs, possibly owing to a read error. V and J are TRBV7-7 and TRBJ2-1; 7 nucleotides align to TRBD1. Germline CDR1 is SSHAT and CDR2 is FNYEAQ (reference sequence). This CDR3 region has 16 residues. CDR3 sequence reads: CASSLGSGTDYNEQFF. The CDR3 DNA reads TGTGCTAGCAGCTTGGGCTCCGGGACAGACTACAATGAGCAGTTCTTC.

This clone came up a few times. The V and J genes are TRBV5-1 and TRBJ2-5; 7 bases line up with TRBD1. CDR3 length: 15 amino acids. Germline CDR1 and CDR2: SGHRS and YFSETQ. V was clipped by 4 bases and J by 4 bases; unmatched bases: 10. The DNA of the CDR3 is TGCGCCAGCAGCGCCGTAGGGACAGCCGGAGAGACCCAGTACTTC. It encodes CASSAVGTAGETQYF.

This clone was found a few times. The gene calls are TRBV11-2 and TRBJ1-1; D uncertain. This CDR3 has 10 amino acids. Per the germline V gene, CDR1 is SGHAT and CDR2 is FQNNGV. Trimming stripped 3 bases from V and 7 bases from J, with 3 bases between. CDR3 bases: TGTGCCAGCAGCTTGAGTGAAGCTTTCTTT. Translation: CASSLSEAFF.

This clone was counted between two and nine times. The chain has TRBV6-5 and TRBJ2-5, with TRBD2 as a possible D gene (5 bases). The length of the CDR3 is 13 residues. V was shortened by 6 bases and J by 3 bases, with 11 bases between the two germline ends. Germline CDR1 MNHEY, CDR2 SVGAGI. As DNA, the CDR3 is TGTGCCAGCAGCTTAGCGATTAAAGAGACCCAGTACTTC. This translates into CASSLAIKETQYF.

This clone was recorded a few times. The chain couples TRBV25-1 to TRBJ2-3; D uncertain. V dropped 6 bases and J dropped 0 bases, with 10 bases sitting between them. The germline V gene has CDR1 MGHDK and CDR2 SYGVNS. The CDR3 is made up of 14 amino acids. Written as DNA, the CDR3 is TGTGCCAGCAGGTCGGCAGTGAGCACAGATACGCAGTATTTT. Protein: CASRSAVSTDTQYF.

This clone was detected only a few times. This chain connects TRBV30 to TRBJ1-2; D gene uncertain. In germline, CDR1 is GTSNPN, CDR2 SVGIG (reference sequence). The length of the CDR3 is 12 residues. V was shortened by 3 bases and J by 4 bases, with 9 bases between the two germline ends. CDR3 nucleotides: TGTGCCTGGAGACTGGGAGGCTATGGCTACACCTTC. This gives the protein CAWRLGGYGYTF.

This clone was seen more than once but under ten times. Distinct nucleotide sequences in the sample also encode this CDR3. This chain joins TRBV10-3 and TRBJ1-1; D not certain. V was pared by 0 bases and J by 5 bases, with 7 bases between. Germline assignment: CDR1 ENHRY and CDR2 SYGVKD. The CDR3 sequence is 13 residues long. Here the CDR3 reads CAISESRETEAFF. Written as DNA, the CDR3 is TGTGCCATCAGTGAGTCAAGGGAGACTGAAGCTTTCTTT.

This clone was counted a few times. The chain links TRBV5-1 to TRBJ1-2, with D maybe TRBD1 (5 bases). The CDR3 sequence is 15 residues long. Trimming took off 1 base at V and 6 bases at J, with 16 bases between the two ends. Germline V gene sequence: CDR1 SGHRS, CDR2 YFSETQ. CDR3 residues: CASSLSYDSGNGYTF. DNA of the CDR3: TGCGCCAGCAGCTTGTCTTACGACAGTGGAAATGGCTACACCTTC.